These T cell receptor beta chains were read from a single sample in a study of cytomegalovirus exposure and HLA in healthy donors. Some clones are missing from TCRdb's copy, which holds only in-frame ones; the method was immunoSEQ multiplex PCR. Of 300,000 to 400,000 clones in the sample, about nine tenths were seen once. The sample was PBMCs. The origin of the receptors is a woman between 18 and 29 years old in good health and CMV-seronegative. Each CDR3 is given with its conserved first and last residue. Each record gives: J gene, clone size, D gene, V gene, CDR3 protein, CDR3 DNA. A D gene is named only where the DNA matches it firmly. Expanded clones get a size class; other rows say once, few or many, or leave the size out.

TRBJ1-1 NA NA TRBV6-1 CASSEYRESLNTEAFF TGTGCCAGCAGTGAATACAGGGAGTCCTTGAACACTGAAGCTTTCTTT
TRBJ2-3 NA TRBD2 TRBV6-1 CASLSGGTDTQYF TGTGCCTCCTTGAGCGGGGGGACAGATACGCAGTATTTT
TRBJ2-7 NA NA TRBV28 CASSFRQWEDEQYF TGTGCCAGCAGTTTCCGGCAGTGGGAGGACGAGCAGTACTTC
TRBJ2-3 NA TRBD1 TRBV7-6 CASSLEWARGRDTQYF TGTGCCAGCAGCTTAGAATGGGCCAGGGGGCGAGATACGCAGTATTTT
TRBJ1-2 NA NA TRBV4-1 CASSRELVSYGYTF TGCGCCAGCAGCCGAGAGCTGGTTAGCTATGGCTACACCTTC
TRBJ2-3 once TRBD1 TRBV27 CASSRRPSGGDTQYF TGTGCCAGCAGCCGGCGACCCTCAGGGGGAGATACGCAGTATTTT
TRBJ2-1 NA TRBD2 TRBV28 CASSPASGNYNEQFF TGTGCCAGCAGCCCGGCTAGCGGGAATTACAATGAGCAGTTCTTC
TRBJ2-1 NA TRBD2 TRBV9 CASSATGTSGSHEQFF TGTGCCAGCAGCGCGACCGGGACTAGCGGGAGCCATGAGCAGTTCTTC
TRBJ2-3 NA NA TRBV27 CASSWTGTDTQYF TGTGCCAGCAGTTGGACAGGCACAGATACGCAGTATTTT
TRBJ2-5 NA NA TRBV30 CAWSVLTSHQETQYF TGTGCCTGGAGTGTCCTAACTAGCCACCAAGAGACCCAGTACTTC
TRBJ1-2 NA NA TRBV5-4 CASTPTPTAGYGYTF TGTGCCAGCACACCGACACCGACAGCAGGCTATGGCTACACCTTC
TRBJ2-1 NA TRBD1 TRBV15 CATSREDRVNNEQFF TGTGCCACCAGCAGGGAGGACAGGGTTAATAATGAGCAGTTCTTC
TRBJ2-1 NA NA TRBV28 CASSPLWNEQFF TGTGCCAGCAGCCCCCTATGGAATGAGCAGTTCTTC
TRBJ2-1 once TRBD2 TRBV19 CASTSPGTSGSLLKQFF TGTGCCAGTACCTCTCCCGGGACTAGCGGGTCCTTACTGAAGCAGTTCTTC
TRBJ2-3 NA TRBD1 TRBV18 CASSLTGASTDTQYF TGTGCCAGCTCACTTACAGGGGCTTCCACAGATACGCAGTATTTT
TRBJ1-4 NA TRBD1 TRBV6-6 CASKGGPGKLFF TGTGCCAGCAAAGGGGGCCCCGGAAAACTGTTTTTT
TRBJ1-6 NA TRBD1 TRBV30 CAWTHLGTGNSPLHF TGTGCCTGGACCCACCTAGGGACAGGCAATTCACCCCTCCACTTT
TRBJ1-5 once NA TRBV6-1 CASIREGDSNQPQHF TGTGCCAGCATCCGAGAGGGGGATAGCAATCAGCCCCAGCATTTT
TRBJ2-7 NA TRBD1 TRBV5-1 CASSKTITGTGGYEQYF TGCGCCAGCAGCAAAACAATAACCGGGACAGGGGGTTACGAGCAGTACTTC
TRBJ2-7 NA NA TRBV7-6 CASSPQGDEQYF TGTGCCAGCAGCCCACAGGGAGACGAGCAGTACTTC
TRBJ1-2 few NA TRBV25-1 CASSGGYGYTF TGTGCCAGCAGTGGAGGGTATGGCTACACCTTC
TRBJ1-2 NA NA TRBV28 CASSPRQGKGYTF TGTGCCAGCAGCCCACGGCAGGGCAAGGGCTACACCTTC
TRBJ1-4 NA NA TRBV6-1 CASSDPWRGGKLFF TGTGCCAGCAGTGACCCTTGGAGGGGGGGAAAACTGTTTTTT
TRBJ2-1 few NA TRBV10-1 CASSEQWGEQFF TGCGCCAGCAGTGAGCAGTGGGGCGAGCAGTTCTTC
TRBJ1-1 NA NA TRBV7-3 CASSLNTGAEAFF TGTGCCAGCAGCTTAAATACGGGAGCAGAAGCTTTCTTT
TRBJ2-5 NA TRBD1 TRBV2 CASRADRAWTQYF TGTGCCAGCAGGGCGGACAGGGCCTGGACCCAGTACTTC
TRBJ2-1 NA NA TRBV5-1 CASSLLTDFPSYYNEQFF TGCGCCAGCAGCTTGCTGACAGACTTTCCATCTTACTACAATGAGCAGTTCTTC
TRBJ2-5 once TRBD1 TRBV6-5 CASSYGDSQETQYF TGTGCCAGCAGTTACGGGGACAGCCAAGAGACCCAGTACTTC
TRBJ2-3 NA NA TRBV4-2 CASSQVTGVTSTDTQYF TGTGCCAGCAGCCAAGTAACCGGAGTAACTAGCACAGATACGCAGTATTTT
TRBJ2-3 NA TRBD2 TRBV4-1 CASSQDPPSGSTDTQYF TGCGCCAGCAGCCAAGATCCGCCTAGCGGAAGCACAGATACGCAGTATTTT
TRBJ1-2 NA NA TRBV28 CASSLGLVWGSSNYGYTF TGTGCCAGCAGTTTAGGATTAGTATGGGGCAGCAGTAACTATGGCTACACCTTC
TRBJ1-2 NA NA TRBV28 CASSLRAGHYGYTF TGTGCCAGCAGTTTAAGGGCGGGGCACTATGGCTACACCTTC
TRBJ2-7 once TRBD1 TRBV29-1 CSVVWNIRDSSYEQYF TGCAGCGTTGTGTGGAACATCCGGGACAGCTCCTACGAGCAGTACTTC
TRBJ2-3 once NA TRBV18 CASSPGRGSTDPQYF TGTGCCAGCTCACCGGGCAGGGGAAGCACAGATCCGCAGTATTTT
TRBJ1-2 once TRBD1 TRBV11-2 CASSKDRANTYGYTF TGTGCCAGCAGCAAAGACAGGGCGAATACCTATGGCTACACCTTC
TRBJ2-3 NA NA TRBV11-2 CASRGDDTQYF TGTGCCAGCAGGGGCGATGATACGCAGTATTTT
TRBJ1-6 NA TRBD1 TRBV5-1 CASSVRDRGNSPLHF TGCGCCAGCAGCGTCCGGGACAGGGGGAATTCACCCCTCCACTTT
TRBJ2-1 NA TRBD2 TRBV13 CASSFTPLAGAREQFF TGTGCCAGCAGTTTTACACCACTAGCGGGAGCCCGGGAGCAGTTCTTC
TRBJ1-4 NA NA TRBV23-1 CASSLTLLDSLGEKLFF TGCGCCAGCAGCCTGACTTTATTAGACAGTCTCGGAGAAAAACTGTTTTTT
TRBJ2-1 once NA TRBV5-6 CASSLSNRGLSLVNEQFF TGTGCCAGCAGCTTGAGCAACAGAGGACTGTCGCTTGTAAATGAGCAGTTCTTC
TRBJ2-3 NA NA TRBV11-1 CASSLIGQSTDTQYF TGTGCCAGCAGCTTAATAGGACAGAGCACAGATACGCAGTATTTT
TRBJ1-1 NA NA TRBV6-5 CASSYSMGGTEAFF TGTGCCAGCAGTTACTCTATGGGGGGCACTGAAGCTTTCTTT
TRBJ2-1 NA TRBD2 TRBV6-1 CASTSTSGRAGEQFF TGTGCCAGCACTTCAACTAGCGGGAGGGCCGGTGAGCAGTTCTTC
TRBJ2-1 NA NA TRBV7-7 CASSSDNEQFF TGTGCCAGCAGCTCCGACAATGAGCAGTTCTTC
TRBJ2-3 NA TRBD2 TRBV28 CASSYITQLGGEDTQYF TGTGCCAGCAGTTATATTACCCAGCTGGGAGGGGAAGATACGCAGTATTTT
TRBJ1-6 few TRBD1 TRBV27 CASRRDRYNSPLHF TGTGCCAGCAGAAGGGACAGATATAATTCACCCCTCCACTTT
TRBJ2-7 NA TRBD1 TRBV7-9 CASSLGGAGGVGASYEQYF TGTGCCAGCAGCTTAGGTGGGGCAGGGGGCGTAGGAGCCTCCTACGAGCAGTACTTC
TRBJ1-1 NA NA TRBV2 CAIHMGAPNTEAFF TGTGCCATTCACATGGGGGCCCCGAACACTGAAGCTTTCTTT
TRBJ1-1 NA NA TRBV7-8 CASSLAWGSNTEAFF TGTGCCAGCAGCTTAGCGTGGGGCTCGAACACTGAAGCTTTCTTT
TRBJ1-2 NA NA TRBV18 CASSPPADYGYTF TGTGCCAGCTCACCACCGGCAGACTATGGCTACACCTTC
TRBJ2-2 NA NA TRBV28 CASSLTGPGELFF TGTGCCAGCAGTTTAACAGGTCCCGGGGAGCTGTTTTTT
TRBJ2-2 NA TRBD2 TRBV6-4 CASSEGLEGGELFF TGTGCCAGCAGTGAGGGACTAGAAGGCGGGGAGCTGTTTTTT
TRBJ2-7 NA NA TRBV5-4 CASSTDRELAEQYF TGTGCCAGCAGCACCGACCGGGAACTGGCCGAGCAGTACTTC
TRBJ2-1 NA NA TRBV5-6 CASRSYEGVEDEQFF TGTGCCAGCAGATCTTACGAGGGAGTCGAGGATGAGCAGTTCTTC
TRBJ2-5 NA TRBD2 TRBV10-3 CAISGVAGGQETQYF TGTGCCATCAGTGGGGTAGCGGGAGGTCAAGAGACCCAGTACTTC
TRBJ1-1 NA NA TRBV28 CASTYQGWTEAFF TGTGCCAGCACTTATCAGGGGTGGACTGAAGCTTTCTTT
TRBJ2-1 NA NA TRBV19 CASSPGTRWNEQFF TGTGCCAGTTCACCCGGGACTCGGTGGAATGAGCAGTTCTTC
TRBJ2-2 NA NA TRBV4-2 CASSQEARSGRRAGELFF TGTGCCAGCAGCCAAGAAGCCCGTAGTGGCAGACGGGCCGGGGAGCTGTTTTTT
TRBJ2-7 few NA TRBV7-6 CASSLQNEQYF TGTGCCAGCAGCTTGCAGAACGAGCAGTACTTC
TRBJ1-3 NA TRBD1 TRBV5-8 CASSQGAKGNTIYF TGTGCCAGCAGCCAGGGGGCCAAAGGAAACACCATATATTTT